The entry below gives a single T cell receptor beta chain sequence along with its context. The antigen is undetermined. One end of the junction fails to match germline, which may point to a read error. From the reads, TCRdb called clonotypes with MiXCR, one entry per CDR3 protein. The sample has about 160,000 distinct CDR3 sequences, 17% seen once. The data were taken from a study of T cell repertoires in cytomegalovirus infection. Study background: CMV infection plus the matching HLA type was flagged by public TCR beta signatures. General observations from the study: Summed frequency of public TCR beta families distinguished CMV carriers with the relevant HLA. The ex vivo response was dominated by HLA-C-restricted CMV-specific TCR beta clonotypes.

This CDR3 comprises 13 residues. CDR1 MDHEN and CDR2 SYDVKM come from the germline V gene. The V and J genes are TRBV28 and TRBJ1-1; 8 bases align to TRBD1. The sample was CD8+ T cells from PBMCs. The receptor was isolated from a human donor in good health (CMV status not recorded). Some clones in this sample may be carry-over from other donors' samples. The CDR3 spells CAIRQGRNSEAFF. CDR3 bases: TGTGCCATCAGACAGGGGCGGAACTCTGAAGCTTTCTTT.